This T cell receptor (beta chain) was observed in a study of T-cell memory formation after mild COVID-19. Germline CDR1 is SGHTA and CDR2 is FQGNSA. V trimming: 5 bases; J trimming: 8 bases; junction bases outside the gene matches: 7. The CDR3 totals 15 residues. This clonotype has just a few counts. TCRdb re-analysed the 5' RACE reads in MiXCR, keeping a single row per CDR3 protein. The sample shows about 110,000 distinct CDR3 sequences, approximately 22% of them seen only once. The origin of this receptor is a man aged 18 to 35 who had mild COVID-19 (a few samples of this study predate the infection). Cell type and time point are not known. This chain joins TRBV7-2 and TRBJ2-1, with 12 bases identical to TRBD1. Material for sequencing was PBMCs or a T cell subset sorted from them (not recorded which). This chain's CDR3 is CASSPRGTGGYEQFF. CDR3 DNA sequence: TGTGCCAGCAGCCCGAGGGGGACAGGGGGCTATGAGCAGTTCTTC.